Presented here are 32 T cell receptor beta chains from one specimen sequenced in a study of CD8 T cells in Susac syndrome. An amount of RNA that ranged from roughly 0.45 to 1 ug was reverse transcribed with random hexamers. Each CDR3 protein gets one entry after TCRdb re-called the immunoSEQ multiplex PCR reads with MiXCR. Of about 130,000 distinct CDR3 sequences in the sample, roughly 93% were seen once. Sequencing input: CD8+ T cells from PBMCs. The receptors derive from a human donor with multiple sclerosis.

The chain's CDR3 is CASSQGGAAQYF. The CDR3, as DNA: TGTGCCAGCAGCCAAGGTGGGGCTGCCCAGTACTTC. J is TRBJ2-5 and V is TRBV3-1; tentative D call: TRBD1 (5 bases). Trimming took 1 base from V and 9 from J, leaving 9 bases between them. CDR3 length: 12 residues. CDR1 and CDR2 (germline): LGHDT, YNNKEL (reference sequence).

This CDR3 is CAWWRQGLGELFF. CDR3 nucleotide sequence: TGTGCCTGGTGGAGACAGGGTCTCGGGGAGCTGTTTTTT. The chain has TRBV30 and TRBJ2-2; 7 bases match TRBD1. The germline V gene encodes CDR1 GTSNPN and CDR2 SVGIG (reference sequence). The length of the CDR3 is 13 residues. The V gene end was trimmed by 5 bases and the J gene end by 7 bases; junction bases not matched to a gene: 7.

The V call is TRBV20-1, the J call TRBJ2-5; tentatively, D is TRBD2 (7 bases). V was clipped by 5 bases and J by 5 bases, with 15 bases between them. CDR3 length equals 13 residues. Germline CDR1 DFQATT, CDR2 SNEGSKA (reference sequence). DNA of the CDR3: TGCAGTGCTGCCCGGGGGGCGGGGGAGACCCAGTACTTC. It translates to CSAARGAGETQYF.

This chain joins TRBV4-1 and TRBJ1-2; maybe TRBD1 (5 bases). Trimming cost V 0 bases and J 8 bases, with 22 bases left between them. CDR1 is MGHRA and CDR2 is YSYEKL in the germline V gene. This CDR3 is 17 amino acids long. The CDR3 bases are TGCGCCAGCAGCCAAGATCGGGGCGGCAGGGCTTATTTCGGCTACACCTTC. The encoded protein is CASSQDRGGRAYFGYTF.

The gene calls are TRBV3-1 and TRBJ2-2; D uncertain. Germline lookup yields CDR1 LGHDT and CDR2 YNNKEL (reference sequence). The V end was cut by 4 bases, the J end by 6 bases, with 9 bases between. The CDR3 extends over 13 amino acids. The CDR3 DNA is TGTGCCAGCAGCCGACCCTATGCCGGGGAGCTGTTTTTT. Encoded protein: CASSRPYAGELFF.

The CDR3 DNA reads TGTGCCACCAGCAGTGAGGACCGACCTGGAAACACCATATATTTT. This translates into CATSSEDRPGNTIYF. V usage is TRBV15 and J usage is TRBJ1-3; D is unresolved. Trimming removed 3 bases from V and 2 bases from J, with 11 bases in between. The CDR3 extends over 15 amino acids. Germline CDR1 and CDR2: LNHNV and YYDKDF (reference sequence).

The rearrangement links TRBV6-5 to TRBJ2-5; tentative D call: TRBD2 (6 bases). CDR3 length equals 14 residues. V was pared by 2 bases and J by 4 bases, with 11 bases between. The germline V gene encodes CDR1 MNHEY and CDR2 SVGAGI. The chain's CDR3 is CASSYKTRGETQYF. CDR3 nucleotide sequence: TGTGCCAGCAGTTACAAGACTAGAGGAGAGACCCAGTACTTC.

This sequence joins TRBV5-1 and TRBJ1-2, with D hard to call. The germline V and J ends were trimmed by 1 base and 4 bases, with 14 bases remaining between them. Looked up from germline, CDR1 is SGHRS and CDR2 is YFSETQ. This CDR3 is 15 amino acids long. CDR3 coding DNA: TGCGCCAGCAGCTTGACCCGGAGCCCGGCCTATGGCTACACCTTC. As protein: CASSLTRSPAYGYTF.

The genes are TRBV9 and TRBJ2-4; D is unclear. The V end was cut by 7 bases, the J end by 0 bases, with 14 bases between. This CDR3 has 15 amino acids. Germline loops: CDR1 SGDLS, CDR2 YYNGEE. CDR3 bases: TGTGCCAGCCAAAGCAAAGGGCTAGCCAAAAACATTCAGTACTTC. This codes for CASQSKGLAKNIQYF.

The rearrangement uses TRBV27 and TRBJ2-5, with a weak D call TRBD2 (6 bases). Germline CDR1 and CDR2: MNHEY and SMNVEV (reference sequence). This CDR3 comprises 14 residues. V was cut by 5 bases and J by 2 bases, with 12 bases left in between. Here the CDR3 DNA reads TGTGCCAGCAGTCCTGGGACTCCTCAAGAGACCCAGTACTTC. This gives the protein CASSPGTPQETQYF.

V gene TRBV6-5 combines with J gene TRBJ2-4; 9 bases map to TRBD1. The germline V gene encodes CDR1 MNHEY and CDR2 SVGAGI. The CDR3 loop spans 15 amino acids. The V and J ends lost 0 bases and 8 bases, in that order; junction bases with no gene match: 5. The CDR3 reads CASSYSETGGHIQYF. CDR3 bases: TGTGCCAGCAGTTACTCAGAGACAGGGGGGCACATTCAGTACTTC.

The CDR3 bases are TGTGCCAGCAGAGGGGAGCGGGAAAAACTGTTTTTT. Its translation: CASRGEREKLFF. The chain carries TRBV27 and TRBJ1-4; possible D gene TRBD1, 5 bases. The CDR3 sequence is 12 residues long. Trimming removed 6 bases at V and 8 bases at J, with 10 bases between. Germline V CDR1 and CDR2: MNHEY, SMNVEV (reference sequence).

V is TRBV12-3 or TRBV12-4 and J is TRBJ1-2; the D is unclear. This CDR3 is 13 amino acids long. Trimming took 3 bases from V and 8 from J, leaving 13 bases between them. CDR3 DNA sequence: TGTGCCAGCAGTTTGGCGGGAGGCTACGGCTACACCTTC. As protein: CASSLAGGYGYTF.

V is TRBV5-6 and J is TRBJ2-5; perhaps TRBD1 as D (5 bases). V lost 2 bases and J lost 2, with 10 bases in between. CDR1 SGHDT and CDR2 YYEEEE come from the germline V gene. The CDR3 is 14 amino acids. As DNA, the CDR3 is TGTGCCAGCAGCTTCCCCGACAGACAAGAGACCCAGTACTTC. It codes for CASSFPDRQETQYF.

The J gene is TRBJ2-2, the V gene TRBV14; tentatively, D is TRBD2 (6 bases). Germline V CDR1 and CDR2: SGHDN, FVKESK. The germline V and J ends were trimmed by 0 bases and 9 bases, with 14 bases remaining between them. CDR3 length equals 15 residues. The CDR3 coding sequence is TGTGCCAGCAGCCAAGATGGGGCCCGGGAGAGGGAGCTGTTTTTT. Translating gives CASSQDGARERELFF.

The chain links TRBV2 to TRBJ1-5; perhaps TRBD1 as D (5 bases). The CDR3 extends over 15 amino acids. Germline loops: CDR1 SNHLY, CDR2 FYNNEI. Trimming stripped 2 bases from V and 3 bases from J, with 11 bases between. The CDR3 region is CASSERRGNNQPQHF. CDR3 in DNA: TGTGCCAGCAGTGAACGGCGGGGGAACAATCAGCCCCAGCATTTT.

The chain employs TRBV3-1 and TRBJ1-1; unclear D gene. Germline loops: CDR1 LGHDT, CDR2 YNNKEL (reference sequence). V lost 1 base, J lost 8 bases, and 11 bases lay in between. CDR3 size: 13 residues. CDR3 residues: CASSQGLGKEAFF. The CDR3 nucleotides read TGTGCCAGCAGCCAAGGTCTCGGTAAAGAAGCTTTCTTT. The variable domain in full, completed from reference TRBV3-1 and TRBJ1-1, reads DTAVSQTPKYLVTQMGNDKSIKCEQNLGHDTMYWYKQDSKKFLKIMFSYNNKELIINETVPNRFSPKSPDKAHLNLHINSLELGDSAVYFCASSQGLGKEAFFGQGTRLTVV.

CDR3 sequence (DNA): TGTGCCAGCTCACCGATCCCCCGGGTACAAGAGACCCAGTACTTC. Translation gives CASSPIPRVQETQYF. The genes are TRBV18 and TRBJ2-5; D not resolved. Trimming cost V 3 bases and J 2 bases, with 13 bases left between them. CDR1 KGHSH and CDR2 LQKENI come from the germline V gene. This CDR3 is built from 15 residues.

This chain uses TRBV13 with TRBJ2-7, with 7 bases aligning to TRBD1. The germline gives CDR1 PRHDT, CDR2 FYEKMQ (reference sequence). V shed 5 bases, J shed 5 bases, and the junction held 6 bases outside the gene matches. The CDR3 sequence is 13 residues long. CDR3 DNA: TGTGCCAGCAGCATGACAGGGAACCACGAGCAGTACTTC. Its translation is CASSMTGNHEQYF.

This chain joins TRBV24-1 and TRBJ2-1; no clear D. Trimming left V 1 base short and J 2 bases short, with 5 bases between. The CDR3 covers 14 residues. Germline CDR1 and CDR2: KGHDR and SFDVKD. The CDR3 DNA is TGTGCCACCAGTGATTTTACTACCTACAATGAGCAGTTCTTC. Amino acid sequence: CATSDFTTYNEQFF.

A single count supports this clonotype. The CDR3 nucleotides are TGTGCCATTCAACCCCAGGCTCTTAACTATGGCTACACCTTC. It translates to CAIQPQALNYGYTF. V is TRBV7-9 and J is TRBJ1-2, with D unresolved. The V and J ends lost 10 bases and 1 base respectively, with 16 bases between them. Germline V gene lookup returns CDR1 SEHNR and CDR2 FQNEAQ (reference sequence). The CDR3 is 14 amino acids.

V and J are TRBV27 and TRBJ2-1, with TRBD2 identical over 7 bases. This CDR3 is built from 13 residues. Trimming removed 10 bases from V and 7 bases from J; junction bases left unmatched: 10. The germline gives CDR1 MNHEY, CDR2 SMNVEV (reference sequence). CDR3 sequence: CATGAGRNNEQFF. The CDR3 DNA is TGTGCCACAGGAGCGGGAAGGAATAATGAGCAGTTCTTC.

The chain joins TRBV19 to TRBJ2-1, with TRBD2 matching 8 bases. This CDR3 region has 14 residues. CDR1 is LNHDA, CDR2 SQIVND, per germline (reference sequence). Losses at the gene ends were 6 bases for V and 12 bases for J; bases not matched to a gene: 13. The CDR3: CASRSSGSSPRQFF. CDR3 sequence (DNA): TGTGCCAGTAGATCAAGCGGGAGTTCCCCGAGGCAGTTCTTC.

The chain joins TRBV25-1 to TRBJ2-1; D gene uncertain. Germline V gene lookup returns CDR1 MGHDK and CDR2 SYGVNS. This CDR3 contains 11 residues. Trimming shortened V by 7 bases and J by 8 bases, and 9 bases separated the two germline ends. The CDR3 DNA sequence: TGTGCCAGCACCCTGGGCCATGAGCAGTTCTTC. Protein: CASTLGHEQFF.

The DNA of the CDR3 is TGTGCCAGCAGCCCACTAGCGGGGGCGCAAGTAGGGTACTTC. Translating it yields CASSPLAGAQVGYF. The chain has TRBV27 and TRBJ2-4; 11 nucleotides line up with TRBD2. Trimming removed 6 bases from V and 15 bases from J; junction bases left unmatched: 13. Germline V gene data show CDR1 as MNHEY and CDR2 as SMNVEV (reference sequence). This CDR3 region has 14 residues.

The chain recombines TRBV29-1 with TRBJ2-5; 8 bases agree with TRBD1. CDR1 and CDR2 from the germline V gene are SQVTM and ANQGSEA. Trimming at V came to 3 bases and at J to 2 bases, leaving 8 bases not matched to a gene. The CDR3 spans 15 residues. CDR3: CSVDRKDREQETQYF. The CDR3, as DNA: TGCAGCGTTGACCGTAAGGACAGGGAACAAGAGACCCAGTACTTC.

V and J are TRBV5-1 and TRBJ1-6; tentatively, D is TRBD1 (6 bases). CDR1 and CDR2 from the germline V gene are SGHRS and YFSETQ. The V and J ends lost 2 bases and 7 bases respectively, with 10 bases between them. This CDR3 has 14 amino acids. CDR3: CASSFIQGNSPLHF. The CDR3 nucleotides are TGCGCCAGCAGCTTTATTCAGGGGAATTCACCCCTCCACTTT.

The chain combines TRBV5-1 with TRBJ2-7, with D perhaps matching TRBD2 (6 bases). Germline assignment: CDR1 SGHRS and CDR2 YFSETQ. The germline V and J ends were trimmed by 4 bases and 6 bases, with 11 bases remaining between them. The CDR3 runs 12 residues. In DNA, the CDR3 is TGCGCCAGCAGCCTGACGGGGGTCGAGCAGTACTTC. Translation: CASSLTGVEQYF.

The chain links TRBV12-3 or TRBV12-4 to TRBJ1-5, with 7 bases identical to TRBD1. The CDR3 has 16 amino acids. V was clipped by 5 bases and J by 0 bases; unmatched bases: 7. Here the CDR3 reads CASSPGTVYSNQPQHF. The CDR3 DNA follows: TGTGCCAGCAGTCCCGGGACAGTTTATAGCAATCAGCCCCAGCATTTT.

The chain carries TRBV9 and TRBJ2-3; D is uncertain. V lost 3 bases and J 0 bases, leaving 8 bases between the germline ends. The CDR3 covers 14 residues. Germline assignment: CDR1 SGDLS and CDR2 YYNGEE. Written as DNA, the CDR3 is TGTGCCAGCAGCGCAACTCTTAGCACAGATACGCAGTATTTT. Its translation is CASSATLSTDTQYF.

The chain links TRBV7-9 to TRBJ2-1, with D maybe TRBD1 (5 bases). This CDR3 spans 13 amino acids. Trimming removed 7 bases from V and 3 bases from J, with 10 bases in between. In germline, CDR1 is SEHNR, CDR2 FQNEAQ (reference sequence). This chain's CDR3 is CASTPDNYNEQFF. The CDR3 DNA follows: TGTGCCAGCACCCCGGACAACTACAATGAGCAGTTCTTC.

This chain connects TRBV27 to TRBJ1-5; no firm D call. The CDR3 is made up of 15 amino acids. Per the germline V gene, CDR1 is MNHEY and CDR2 is SMNVEV (reference sequence). V was clipped by 5 bases and J by 0 bases, with 11 bases between them. Written as DNA, the CDR3 is TGTGCCAGCAGTCCACGGACGGCTAGCAATCAGCCCCAGCATTTT. It specifies CASSPRTASNQPQHF.